This T cell receptor (beta chain) was sequenced in a study of blood T cells in healthy people across ages. For this clonotype: The junction departs from the called germline gene at one end, perhaps through a read error.

CDR1 is ENHRY, CDR2 SYGVKD, per germline. This CDR3 is 15 amino acids long. A J-beta primer mix and a sample-barcoded 5' primer were used in a second PCR of roughly 6 to 11 cycles. A template-switch adaptor that had 12 random nucleotides put a tag on each cDNA molecule. TCRdb itself ran the 5' RACE reads through MiXCR, one entry per CDR3 protein. The sample lists 760,000 or so distinct CDR3 sequences, around a quarter occurring once. The same data also contributed to another study, on T cells of mothers and their children.

J is TRBJ2-3 and V is TRBV10-3; possible D gene TRBD2, 5 bases. Input material: blood. The receptor's source is a boy aged 5-17 years in good health. In DNA form, the CDR3 reads TGTGCTATCAGTCCAGCTAGCTTCCCAACAGATACGCAGTATTTT. It is translated as CAISPASFPTDTQYF.